This T cell receptor beta chain emerged from a study of cytomegalovirus exposure and HLA in healthy donors. General study points: It emerged from a later analysis that several of the most significant clusters appeared to be linked to common viral pathogens.

Vbeta (60) and Jbeta (13) primers were used in the PCR. Sequencing was performed with immunoSEQ multiplex PCR; in TCRdb, only in-frame clones are kept and a portion is missing. Of about 170,000 clones in the sample, around 73% were seen once. This clone was seen a single time. No antigen is known for it. Though nominally healthy at sampling, donors likely had unrecorded immune exposures. The CDR3 spans 14 residues. J gave up 5 bases and V 5 bases, and 6 bases lay outside the gene matches. Per the germline V gene, CDR1 is SGHKS and CDR2 is YYEKEE (reference sequence). This receptor was obtained from a woman younger than 30 in good health and CMV-seropositive. The sample comprised PBMCs. The J gene is TRBJ2-5, the V gene TRBV5-5, with 10 bases matching TRBD2. This CDR3 is CASSRSGGDETQYF. The CDR3 DNA reads as TGTGCCAGCAGTCGAAGCGGGGGGGATGAGACCCAGTACTTC.